The following is a T cell receptor (beta chain) sequence with its context. Sequencing templates came from extracted RNA that was reverse transcribed into cDNA. Data came from immunoSEQ multiplex PCR; TCRdb stores just in-frame clones and leaves some out. The sample has around 100,000 clones; 55% to 60% are singletons. Indicated treatment: oral pan-JAK inhibitor, 5-10 mg twice daily. The data originate from a study of CD8+ T cells in alopecia areata. Sequencing was performed on CD4+ T cells sorted from blood, taken at week 24, from a patient treated with tofacitinib. This sequence was found in a human donor with alopecia areata.

This chain's CDR3 is CASRRDPTALSTDTQYF. CDR3 coding DNA: TGTGCCAGCAGACGAGATCCCACAGCCTTAAGCACAGATACGCAGTATTTT. This rearrangement joins TRBV7-2 to TRBJ2-3; unclear D gene. Trimming took 6 bases from V and 0 from J, leaving 19 bases between them. CDR3 length equals 17 residues. Looked up from germline, CDR1 is SGHTA and CDR2 is FQGNSA.